This TCR beta chain is drawn from a study of T cell changes during pregnancy in multiple sclerosis (dated by TCRdb to the late 2010s). Looking at the study overall: The study looked at changes in the T cell repertoire across pregnancy in women with multiple sclerosis.

Libraries were constructed by the immunoSEQ multiplex PCR assay. TCRdb provides this immuneACCESS table in a form limited to in-frame rearrangements. Some clones are lacking; in checked studies, under half of them reflect an unresolved V gene, and why the rest are absent is not known. Counted in this sample were roughly 35,000 clones; approximately 92% of them appeared once. Roughly 1.2% of the sample comes from the top ten. Comments on this clone: Its specific antigen is unknown. Per-base qualities were not stored, and no clone one base away is much larger.

The receptor's source is a female donor with multiple sclerosis, enrolled in a pregnancy study. Specimen: PBMCs (not recorded whether the cells were cultured).

The DNA sequence is as follows: TGTGCCAGCAGTTTATTGCGGGAGGGCTACGAGCAGTACTTC. It codes for CASSLLREGYEQYF. The rearranged segments are TRBV27 and TRBJ2-7, with 9 bases matching TRBD2. Sequences MNHEY (CDR1) and SMNVEV (CDR2) are obtained from the germline V gene (reference sequence). V ends up 1 base short and J 3 bases short, with an unmatched junction base count of 1. The CDR3 goes from the cysteine to the phenylalanine over 14 residues. The entry retains the CDR3 DNA only, 42 bases that are in frame from base 1.